These 24 T cell receptor beta chains were sequenced from one sample in a study of blood T cell repertoires in COVID-19. Assay used: immunoSEQ multiplex PCR; TCRdb lists only in-frame clones, some missing. Among roughly 140,000 clones listed, approximately 85% were seen once. The sequencing sample was made of peripheral blood. The source is a woman over 75 with acute or convalescent COVID-19.

The chain is built from TRBV6-5 and TRBJ1-4; 7 nucleotides align to TRBD1. CDR1 MNHEY and CDR2 SVGAGI come from the germline V gene. J lost 4 bases, V lost 2 bases, and 7 bases had no gene match. The CDR3 length is 16 residues. The CDR3 protein is CASSYTYRGLNEKLFF. As DNA, the CDR3 is TGTGCCAGCAGTTACACATACAGGGGACTTAATGAAAAACTGTTTTTT.

A single count supports this clone. CDR3 in amino acids: CASSSGQLNEKLFF. The DNA for the CDR3 is TGCGCCAGCAGCTCGGGACAGCTTAATGAAAAACTGTTTTTT. The chain employs TRBV5-1 and TRBJ1-4; 7 nucleotides line up with TRBD1. Trimming took 3 bases from V and 4 from J; bases not matched to a gene: 3. The CDR3 has 14 residues. CDR1 SGHRS and CDR2 YFSETQ come from the germline V gene.

About this clone itself: A read error may account for a junction end that differs from germline. J is TRBJ1-2 and V is TRBV9; 9 positions match TRBD1. Germline V gives CDR1 SGDLS, CDR2 YYNGEE. The CDR3 consists of 12 residues. The DNA of the CDR3 is TGTGCCAGCAGCGCTAGGACAGGGGCAGCCTCCTTC. Amino acids: CASSARTGAASF.

This clone was detected only once. The chain uses TRBV2 and TRBJ1-2; D perhaps matches TRBD1 (6 bases). CDR3 size: 15 residues. V lost 3 bases and J 5 bases, leaving 16 bases between the germline ends. The germline CDR1 and CDR2 sequences are SNHLY and FYNNEI. The CDR3 DNA reads as TGTGCCAGCAGTGATTGGGGGCGAGGACAATATGGCTACACCTTC. Amino acids: CASSDWGRGQYGYTF.

This clone was observed a handful of times. The rearrangement joins TRBV28 to TRBJ2-7; 7 positions agree with TRBD1. Germline CDR1 and CDR2: MDHEN and SYDVKM. Trimming at V came to 3 bases and at J to 4 bases, leaving 12 bases not matched to a gene. The length of the CDR3 is 16 residues. The CDR3 loop reads CASSFHRGPTRYEQYF. As DNA, the CDR3 is TGTGCCAGCAGTTTCCACAGGGGTCCGACGAGATACGAGCAGTACTTC.

This chain's CDR3 is CASSQGASPLHF. DNA for the CDR3: TGCGCCAGCAGCCAAGGGGCTTCACCCCTCCACTTT. The chain carries TRBV4-1 and TRBJ1-6; D unclear. Germline CDR1 is MGHRA and CDR2 is YSYEKL. V was clipped by 1 base and J by 9 bases, with 4 bases between them. The CDR3 loop spans 12 amino acids.

This sequence joins TRBV6-5 and TRBJ2-1, with D uncertain. Trimming removed 10 bases from V and 4 bases from J, with 17 bases in between. Per germline, CDR1 MNHEY and CDR2 SVGAGI. The CDR3 length is 14 residues. CDR3 protein: CATTDLGPYNEQFF. DNA of the CDR3: TGTGCCACTACAGACCTGGGTCCGTACAATGAGCAGTTCTTC.

V gene TRBV6-5 combines with J gene TRBJ1-5; the match to TRBD1 covers 8 bases. Trimming cost V 6 bases and J 3 bases; bases outside gene matches: 4. Germline V gene sequence: CDR1 MNHEY, CDR2 SVGAGI. The CDR3 consists of 14 residues. The CDR3 region has the DNA TGTGCCAGCAGCCGACAGGGGCCCAATCAGCCCCAGCATTTT. Its protein product is CASSRQGPNQPQHF.

The chain couples TRBV2 to TRBJ1-3, with D uncertain. This CDR3 has 13 amino acids. The germline V gene has CDR1 SNHLY and CDR2 FYNNEI. Trimming pared 5 bases from V and 0 bases from J, leaving 5 bases between. CDR3 in amino acids: CASSSGSGNTIYF. CDR3 sequence (DNA): TGTGCCAGCAGTTCCGGCTCTGGAAACACCATATATTTT.

The V and J genes are TRBV5-1 and TRBJ2-1; TRBD2 agrees at 9 bases. The CDR3 is 16 residues long. With V trimmed by 2 bases and J by 0 bases, 3 bases remained unmatched. The germline V gene has CDR1 SGHRS and CDR2 YFSETQ. The CDR3 bases are TGCGCCAGCAGCTTACTGACTAGCGGCTCCTACAATGAGCAGTTCTTC. Amino acid sequence: CASSLLTSGSYNEQFF.

The rearrangement links TRBV7-8 to TRBJ2-7; D is possibly TRBD1 (6 bases). V was clipped by 5 bases and J by 1 base, with 12 bases between them. This CDR3 is 14 amino acids long. Germline V gene lookup returns CDR1 SGHVS and CDR2 FQNEAQ. The CDR3 DNA reads as TGTGCCAGCAGCCAGAAAGACAGGTCCTACGAGCAGTACTTC. It translates to CASSQKDRSYEQYF.

This chain connects TRBV5-1 to TRBJ2-7; 7 nucleotides align to TRBD1. CDR3 length: 14 residues. Germline V gene data show CDR1 as SGHRS and CDR2 as YFSETQ. Trimming took 3 bases from V and 5 from J; bases not matched to a gene: 8. The CDR3 DNA follows: TGCGCCAGCAGCTACTACGCAGACAGGGACGAGCAGTACTTC. As protein: CASSYYADRDEQYF.

The chain joins TRBV19 to TRBJ1-5; D possibly corresponds to TRBD1 (6 bases). Germline V CDR1 and CDR2: LNHDA, SQIVND (reference sequence). CDR3 length equals 15 residues. Trimming removed 5 bases at V and 3 bases at J, with 14 bases between. DNA for the CDR3: TGTGCCAGTAGTCTAACAGGGAGGGTCAATCAGCCCCAGCATTTT. It encodes CASSLTGRVNQPQHF.

V and J are TRBV27 and TRBJ1-4; 9 nucleotides line up with TRBD1. The trim removed 2 bases at V and 8 bases at J, leaving 15 bases unmatched. Per germline, CDR1 MNHEY and CDR2 SMNVEV (reference sequence). The CDR3 has 18 amino acids. The CDR3 DNA reads TGTGCCAGCAGTTTACCAATCGGCTACAGGGGGCCTGAAGAAAAACTGTTTTTT. Protein sequence: CASSLPIGYRGPEEKLFF.

This sequence joins TRBV27 and TRBJ2-7; TRBD1 agrees at 9 bases. Germline lookup yields CDR1 MNHEY and CDR2 SMNVEV (reference sequence). V gave up 1 base and J gave up 4 bases; unmatched junction bases: 11. The CDR3 consists of 17 residues. CDR3 loop: CASSLYPSGTGIYEQYF. The DNA of the CDR3 is TGTGCCAGCAGTTTATACCCATCCGGGACAGGGATATACGAGCAGTACTTC.

The chain recombines TRBV5-5 with TRBJ2-5; D might be TRBD1 (6 bases). Per the germline V gene, CDR1 is SGHKS and CDR2 is YYEKEE (reference sequence). V lost 6 bases and J 1 base, leaving 13 bases between the germline ends. This CDR3 comprises 14 residues. In DNA, the CDR3 is TGTGCCAGCAACCCGGCAGGGGCCCAAGAGACCCAGTACTTC. This encodes CASNPAGAQETQYF.

This clone was counted a few times. This rearrangement joins TRBV2 to TRBJ1-2; 7 bases are shared with TRBD1. There are 14 residues in the CDR3. V lost 10 bases, J lost 5 bases, and 13 bases stayed unmatched. Germline V gives CDR1 SNHLY, CDR2 FYNNEI. This CDR3 reads CANRKDRQNYGYTF. The CDR3 coding sequence is TGTGCCAACCGCAAGGACAGGCAGAATTATGGCTACACCTTC.

This clone has only one observation. The J gene is TRBJ1-5, the V gene TRBV28; D possibly corresponds to TRBD1 (5 bases). Germline CDR1 MDHEN, CDR2 SYDVKM. The CDR3 runs 19 residues. The V and J ends lost 3 bases and 0 bases respectively, with 21 bases between them. The CDR3 DNA follows: TGTGCCAGCAGTTTCTATAAGGACACCTATCTCTATAGCAATCAGCCCCAGCATTTT. Its translation: CASSFYKDTYLYSNQPQHF.

This clone was seen a handful of times. This rearrangement joins TRBV19 to TRBJ2-7; D might be TRBD1 (6 bases). With 8 bases removed from V and 5 bases from J, the gap between germline ends came to 16 bases. CDR1 and CDR2 from the germline V gene are LNHDA and SQIVND (reference sequence). The CDR3 is 13 amino acids. The CDR3 loop reads CASGGQQGDEQYF. CDR3 bases: TGTGCCAGTGGGGGCCAACAAGGGGACGAGCAGTACTTC.

The rearrangement joins TRBV15 to TRBJ2-1; TRBD1 matches 7 bases. Per germline, CDR1 LNHNV and CDR2 YYDKDF (reference sequence). CDR3 length: 16 residues. Trimming at V came to 0 bases and at J to 4 bases, leaving 6 bases not matched to a gene. The CDR3 DNA sequence: TGTGCCACCAGCAGAGAATTAGACAGGGTTTACAATGAGCAGTTCTTC. Its translation: CATSRELDRVYNEQFF. Using reference TRBV15 and TRBJ2-1 for the parts outside the CDR3, the full variable domain is DAMVIQNPRYQVTQFGKPVTLSCSQTLNHNVMYWYQQKSSQAPKLLFHYYDKDFNNEADTPDNFQSRRPNTSFCFLDIRSPGLGDTAMYLCATSRELDRVYNEQFFGPGTRLTVL.

CDR3 sequence: CASSRPRDRGTEAFF. The CDR3 nucleotides read TGTGCCAGCAGCAGGCCCCGGGACAGGGGCACTGAAGCTTTCTTT. The J gene is TRBJ1-1, the V gene TRBV11-2; 10 bases match TRBD1. The CDR3 sequence is 15 residues long. Germline V lookup: CDR1 SGHAT, CDR2 FQNNGV. Germline trimming cut 5 bases from V and 4 bases from J; bases unmatched to any gene: 7.

The chain links TRBV14 to TRBJ2-1, with 12 bases identical to TRBD2. The CDR3 has 14 amino acids. Per germline, CDR1 SGHDN and CDR2 FVKESK. The trim removed 4 bases at V and 10 bases at J, leaving 5 bases unmatched. The CDR3 sequence: CASSPGLAGLEQFF. The CDR3 DNA follows: TGTGCCAGCAGCCCCGGACTAGCGGGGTTAGAGCAGTTCTTC. Full variable domain (remainder filled in from reference TRBV14 and TRBJ2-1): EAGVTQFPSHSVIEKGQTVTLRCDPISGHDNLYWYRRVMGKEIKFLLHFVKESKQDESGMPNNRFLAERTGGTYSTLKVQPAELEDSGVYFCASSPGLAGLEQFFGPGTRLTVL.

The V and J genes are TRBV6-6 and TRBJ2-5; 8 bases align to TRBD2. CDR3 size: 15 residues. The J segment lost 5 bases and the V segment lost 6 bases, leaving 11 bases of the junction unmatched. Germline V lookup: CDR1 MNHNY, CDR2 SVGAGI (reference sequence). The CDR3 nucleotides are TGTGCCAGCAGCTCGGACAGCCGGGGGGGGGAGACCCAGTACTTC. Amino acid sequence: CASSSDSRGGETQYF.

This clone has more than one count but fewer than ten. The V gene is TRBV7-9, the J gene TRBJ2-5, with TRBD2 as a possible D gene (6 bases). Germline CDR1 is SEHNR and CDR2 is FQNEAQ (reference sequence). Deletions cut 0 bases from V and 3 bases from J, with 11 bases between. The CDR3 contains 15 residues. The CDR3 spells CASSLAAAGKETQYF. The CDR3 region has the DNA TGTGCCAGCAGCTTAGCCGCGGCGGGGAAAGAGACCCAGTACTTC.